The rows below give T cell receptor beta chains drawn from one sample of a study of control samples from healthy donors and cancer patients. TCRdb keeps only in-frame clones here, not all; method: immunoSEQ multiplex PCR. This sample has 150,000 to 200,000 clones, with 90% found just once. The sequenced sample consisted of blood. These receptors were obtained from a woman in her forties or fifties in good health. Each CDR3 is given with its conserved first and last residue. D genes are given only for firm matches. The listing skips clone size in some rows; elsewhere it reads once, few, many or a size class.

cdr3_aa: CASIDRMNTEAFF
cdr3_nt: TGTGCCAGTATCGACAGGATGAACACTGAAGCTTTCTTT
clone_size: NA
v_call: TRBV19
d_call: NA
j_call: TRBJ1-1

cdr3_aa: CASSPTGPGGYTF
cdr3_nt: TGTGCCAGCAGCCCGACAGGGCCTGGGGGCTACACCTTC
clone_size: NA
v_call: TRBV11-1
d_call: TRBD1
j_call: TRBJ1-2

cdr3_aa: CSASGQGRNTIYF
cdr3_nt: TGCAGTGCTAGTGGACAGGGGAGAAACACCATATATTTT
clone_size: NA
v_call: TRBV20-1
d_call: TRBD1
j_call: TRBJ1-3

cdr3_aa: CASSPDYQGGQAFF
cdr3_nt: TGCGCCAGCAGCCCCGATTACCAGGGCGGGCAGGCTTTCTTT
clone_size: NA
v_call: TRBV4-3
d_call: NA
j_call: TRBJ1-1

cdr3_aa: CASNHLTSLDGYTF
cdr3_nt: TGTGCCAGCAACCATTTAACCAGCCTGGATGGCTACACCTTC
clone_size: NA
v_call: TRBV6-6
d_call: NA
j_call: TRBJ1-2

cdr3_aa: CASSYSKSGEGPTDTQYF
cdr3_nt: TGTGCCAGCAGTTACTCGAAATCCGGGGAGGGCCCCACAGATACGCAGTATTTT
clone_size: NA
v_call: TRBV6-2/TRBV6-3
d_call: TRBD2
j_call: TRBJ2-3

cdr3_aa: CASTWDRSVGYTF
cdr3_nt: TGTGCCAGTACTTGGGACAGGTCCGTTGGTTACACCTTC
clone_size: once
v_call: TRBV19
d_call: TRBD1
j_call: TRBJ1-2

cdr3_aa: CASSQGGQGRNTEAFF
cdr3_nt: TGCGCCAGCAGCCAAGGGGGACAGGGCCGAAACACTGAAGCTTTCTTT
clone_size: NA
v_call: TRBV4-3
d_call: TRBD1
j_call: TRBJ1-1

cdr3_aa: CASSNSPTTGELFF
cdr3_nt: TGTGCCAGCAGTAATAGCCCTACCACCGGGGAGCTGTTTTTT
clone_size: NA
v_call: TRBV9
d_call: NA
j_call: TRBJ2-2

cdr3_aa: CANSGGGQETQYF
cdr3_nt: TGTGCCAATTCAGGGGGCGGGCAAGAGACCCAGTACTTC
clone_size: NA
v_call: TRBV28
d_call: TRBD1
j_call: TRBJ2-5

cdr3_aa: CASSTREGSQPQHF
cdr3_nt: TGTGCCAGCAGTACCCGGGAGGGGAGTCAGCCCCAGCATTTT
clone_size: NA
v_call: TRBV6-5
d_call: NA
j_call: TRBJ1-5

cdr3_aa: CAWSLLGGVPDTQYF
cdr3_nt: TGTGCCTGGAGTCTCCTCGGAGGGGTTCCAGATACGCAGTATTTT
clone_size: NA
v_call: TRBV30
d_call: NA
j_call: TRBJ2-3

cdr3_aa: CASSSQGANTEAFF
cdr3_nt: TGTGCCAGCAGCTCACAGGGGGCTAACACTGAAGCTTTCTTT
clone_size: few
v_call: TRBV7-3
d_call: TRBD1
j_call: TRBJ1-1

cdr3_aa: CASSSRLSGANVLTF
cdr3_nt: TGTGCCAGCAGTTCCCGATTATCTGGGGCCAACGTCCTGACTTTC
clone_size: NA
v_call: TRBV28
d_call: NA
j_call: TRBJ2-6

cdr3_aa: CASSLDPRYGYTF
cdr3_nt: TGCGCCAGCAGCTTGGACCCGAGATATGGCTACACCTTC
clone_size: NA
v_call: TRBV5-1
d_call: NA
j_call: TRBJ1-2

cdr3_aa: CASSLSGTGELFF
cdr3_nt: TGTGCCAGCAGTTTAAGCGGGACCGGGGAGCTGTTTTTT
clone_size: NA
v_call: TRBV28
d_call: NA
j_call: TRBJ2-2

cdr3_aa: CASSPTGYTEAFF
cdr3_nt: TGTGCCAGCTCACCTACAGGGTATACTGAAGCTTTCTTT
clone_size: NA
v_call: TRBV18
d_call: NA
j_call: TRBJ1-1

cdr3_aa: CATSDAGTSGTGQFF
cdr3_nt: TGTGCCACCAGTGACGCCGGGACTAGCGGGACGGGGCAGTTCTTC
clone_size: once
v_call: TRBV24-1
d_call: TRBD2
j_call: TRBJ2-1

cdr3_aa: CASSVGQGREQYF
cdr3_nt: TGTGCCAGCAGCGTGGGACAGGGGCGGGAGCAGTACTTC
clone_size: NA
v_call: TRBV9
d_call: TRBD1
j_call: TRBJ2-7

cdr3_aa: CASSPGDLNSYGYTF
cdr3_nt: TGCGCCAGCAGCCCCGGGGATTTAAATAGCTATGGCTACACCTTC
clone_size: NA
v_call: TRBV4-1
d_call: NA
j_call: TRBJ1-2

cdr3_aa: CASSPQTGEVVAFF
cdr3_nt: TGTGCCAGCAGCCCACAGACAGGGGAGGTCGTAGCTTTCTTT
clone_size: few
v_call: TRBV9
d_call: TRBD1
j_call: TRBJ1-1

cdr3_aa: CASSPRDKGYEQYF
cdr3_nt: TGTGCCAGCAGCCCCCGGGACAAGGGCTACGAGCAGTACTTC
clone_size: NA
v_call: TRBV4-2
d_call: NA
j_call: TRBJ2-7

cdr3_aa: CASSYSTGFGNTIYF
cdr3_nt: TGTGCCAGCAGTTACTCAACGGGGTTCGGAAACACCATATATTTT
clone_size: NA
v_call: TRBV6-5
d_call: NA
j_call: TRBJ1-3

cdr3_aa: CASSTSGNTIYF
cdr3_nt: TGTGCCAGCAGTACGTCTGGAAACACCATATATTTT
clone_size: NA
v_call: TRBV12-3/TRBV12-4
d_call: NA
j_call: TRBJ1-3

cdr3_aa: CASSLEQQNYGYTF
cdr3_nt: TGTGCCAGCAGCTTGGAACAGCAAAACTATGGCTACACCTTC
clone_size: NA
v_call: TRBV5-4
d_call: NA
j_call: TRBJ1-2

cdr3_aa: CASRGLAGGHTGELFF
cdr3_nt: TGTGCCAGCAGGGGACTAGCGGGGGGGCACACCGGGGAGCTGTTTTTT
clone_size: NA
v_call: TRBV2
d_call: TRBD2
j_call: TRBJ2-2

cdr3_aa: CASSFSGTVREAFF
cdr3_nt: TGTGCCAGCAGCTTCAGCGGGACAGTTCGTGAAGCTTTCTTT
clone_size: NA
v_call: TRBV5-6
d_call: TRBD1
j_call: TRBJ1-1

cdr3_aa: CASSPAQSLDGDTQYF
cdr3_nt: TGTGCCAGCAGCCCAGCGCAAAGCCTCGATGGGGATACGCAGTATTTT
clone_size: NA
v_call: TRBV4-2
d_call: NA
j_call: TRBJ2-3

cdr3_aa: CASSLVGDRDHSGNTIYF
cdr3_nt: TGTGCCAGCAGCTTGGTAGGGGACAGGGATCACTCTGGAAACACCATATATTTT
clone_size: once
v_call: TRBV5-4
d_call: TRBD1
j_call: TRBJ1-3

cdr3_aa: CASSLVGQRETQYF
cdr3_nt: TGTGCCAGCAGCTTGGTAGGACAGAGAGAGACCCAGTACTTC
clone_size: few
v_call: TRBV5-8
d_call: NA
j_call: TRBJ2-5

cdr3_aa: CASSWQSLAFSYNEQFF
cdr3_nt: TGCGCCAGCAGCTGGCAATCGTTGGCGTTTTCCTACAATGAGCAGTTCTTC
clone_size: NA
v_call: TRBV5-1
d_call: NA
j_call: TRBJ2-1

cdr3_aa: CAIRSDSSYEQYF
cdr3_nt: TGTGCCATCAGGTCAGATTCCTCCTACGAGCAGTACTTC
clone_size: once
v_call: TRBV10-3
d_call: NA
j_call: TRBJ2-7

cdr3_aa: CASSQGQGEGNYGYTF
cdr3_nt: TGTGCCAGCAGTCAGGGACAGGGTGAGGGTAACTATGGCTACACCTTC
clone_size: NA
v_call: TRBV2
d_call: TRBD1
j_call: TRBJ1-2

cdr3_aa: CASSRLKRDRQPQHF
cdr3_nt: TGTGCCAGCAGCCGCCTGAAAAGGGACCGTCAGCCCCAGCATTTT
clone_size: NA
v_call: TRBV9
d_call: NA
j_call: TRBJ1-5

cdr3_aa: CASSLARAKYNEQFF
cdr3_nt: TGTGCCAGCAGCTTAGCGCGGGCTAAATACAATGAGCAGTTCTTC
clone_size: NA
v_call: TRBV7-9
d_call: NA
j_call: TRBJ2-1